The rows below give T cell receptor beta chains drawn from one sample of a study of cytomegalovirus exposure and HLA in healthy donors. Some clones are missing from TCRdb's copy, which holds only in-frame ones; the method was immunoSEQ multiplex PCR. The data hold approximately 53,000 clones, with 80% observed a single time. Sample: PBMCs. Source of these receptors: a man in his thirties or forties in good health and CMV-seropositive. The CDR3 runs from the conserved cysteine through the conserved F or W. The D gene is left open where the match is weak. Some rows have no size entry. The others give once, few or many, or a class for an expanded clone.

j_gene	abundance	v_gene	d_gene	CDR3nt	CDR3aa
TRBJ2-7	.	TRBV28	.	TGTGCCAGCAGCCCCCTAGACAGTGTCTACGAGCAGTACTTC	CASSPLDSVYEQYF
TRBJ2-3	.	TRBV5-1	.	TGCGCCAGCAGCTTGCCCAACACAGATACGCAGTATTTT	CASSLPNTDTQYF
TRBJ2-7	.	TRBV28	TRBD1	TGTGCCAGCAGTTTGGTAGGACAGGGGCCGAGTGAGCAGTACTTC	CASSLVGQGPSEQYF
TRBJ2-7	few	TRBV7-9	TRBD2	TGTGCCCTCGGGAGGGGTCCGAACGAGCAGTACTTC	CALGRGPNEQYF
TRBJ1-6	.	TRBV13	.	TGTGCCAGCAGCTCGGGGGACGGATGGAATTCACCCCTCCACTTT	CASSSGDGWNSPLHF
TRBJ2-1	.	TRBV7-2	TRBD2	TGTGCCAGCAGCCCGCAATCGGGAGGGTTCAATGAGCAGTTCTTC	CASSPQSGGFNEQFF
TRBJ1-5	.	TRBV6-5	.	TGTGCCAGCTCATCCGGGTTCAACGATCAGCCCCAGCATTTT	CASSSGFNDQPQHF
TRBJ2-1	.	TRBV7-2	TRBD2	TGTGCCAGCAGCTTTCGGGGCGGGGGGGTTGAGCAGTTCTTC	CASSFRGGGVEQFF
TRBJ2-3	few	TRBV9	.	TGTGCCAGCAGCGTTTTTGCGGAGAGCACAGATACGCAGTATTTT	CASSVFAESTDTQYF
TRBJ2-7	few	TRBV6-5	.	TGTGCCAGCAGTTATACAAGACCTAGCAACTCCGAGCAGTACTTC	CASSYTRPSNSEQYF
TRBJ2-7	.	TRBV6-5	TRBD2	TGTGCCAGCAGTTACGCCCTAGCGGGGGAGAGCTACGAGCAGTACTTC	CASSYALAGESYEQYF
TRBJ1-5	.	TRBV5-1	.	TGCGCCAGCAGCTTTGGGGAGTATAGCAATCAGCCCCAGCATTTT	CASSFGEYSNQPQHF
TRBJ2-7	once	TRBV7-6	.	TGTGCCAGCAGCTTAGGACAGGTGATCGGCGAGCAGTACTTC	CASSLGQVIGEQYF
TRBJ1-2	.	TRBV5-1	.	TGCGCCAGCAGCTTGGCCGAGGGAGTTAACTATGGCTACACCTTC	CASSLAEGVNYGYTF
TRBJ1-5	few	TRBV6-5	.	TGTGCCAGCAGTTACGCTAGGAATCAGCCCCAGCATTTT	CASSYARNQPQHF
TRBJ1-2	.	TRBV30	.	.	CAWSVGEGNTF
TRBJ1-1	once	TRBV7-9	.	TGTGCCAGCAGCTCGTCGGTGAGGGACACTGAAGCTTTCTTT	CASSSSVRDTEAFF
TRBJ2-7	.	TRBV30	TRBD2	TGTGCCTGGAACATAAACCCCAGAATAGCGGGGGGGCCTGACTACGAGCAGTACTTC	CAWNINPRIAGGPDYEQYF
TRBJ1-5	.	TRBV5-8	.	TGTGCCAGCAGCTTTGGGGGGGCCAACAATCAGCCCCAGCATTTT	CASSFGGANNQPQHF
TRBJ1-2	.	TRBV19	.	TGTGCCAGCCAAACCGGCAGGAAGACTAACTATGGCTACACCTTC	CASQTGRKTNYGYTF
TRBJ1-1	.	TRBV18	.	TGTGCCAGCTCACCACCGACAGGGAACACTGAAGCTTTCTTT	CASSPPTGNTEAFF
TRBJ1-6	.	TRBV7-6	.	TGTGCCAGCAGCGCCGGTGTACTAAAGGCCTATAATTCACCCCTCCACTTT	CASSAGVLKAYNSPLHF
TRBJ2-6	few	TRBV7-3	.	TGTGCCAGCAGCTTAACTTCCGGGGTCTCTGGGGCCAACGTCCTGACTTTC	CASSLTSGVSGANVLTF
TRBJ1-2	.	TRBV6-1	.	TGTGCCAGCAGTGTCGGTAGACAGGCCTTCTCTGGCTACACCTTC	CASSVGRQAFSGYTF
TRBJ1-4	.	TRBV7-9	TRBD1	TGTGCCGGCGGAGAGATGGACAGGGGGTGGGAAAAACTGTTTTTT	CAGGEMDRGWEKLFF
TRBJ2-1	.	TRBV4-1	TRBD1	TGCGCCAGCAGCCGCCAGACAGGGGGCGACTCACGGAATGAGCAGTTCTTC	CASSRQTGGDSRNEQFF
TRBJ2-5	.	TRBV7-9	TRBD1	TGTGCCAGCAGCTTATCTCGGACAGGGGGCAGGGAGACCCAGTACTTC	CASSLSRTGGRETQYF
TRBJ2-1	few	TRBV6-1	.	TGTGCCAGCGCCGGTTACAATGAGCAGTTCTTC	CASAGYNEQFF
TRBJ1-4	.	TRBV2	.	TGTGCCAGCAGTCTAAGACAAATATACGGAACAACTAATGAAAAACTGTTTTTT	CASSLRQIYGTTNEKLFF
TRBJ2-6	few	TRBV7-7	.	TGTGCCAGCAGCCCACCGGGCTCTGGGGCCAACGTCCTGACTTTC	CASSPPGSGANVLTF
TRBJ2-3	.	TRBV5-1	TRBD1	TGCGCCAGCAGCTGGACCCCCGGGGACAGGGGCACAGATACGCAGTATTTT	CASSWTPGDRGTDTQYF
TRBJ2-1	.	TRBV30	.	TGTGCCTGGAGTCCGCGGGATGAGCAGTTCTTC	CAWSPRDEQFF
TRBJ1-1	.	TRBV7-8	.	TGTGCCAGCAGCTTAAGTGGCAGGGTGACTGAAGCTTTCTTT	CASSLSGRVTEAFF
TRBJ2-3	.	TRBV6-1	.	TGTGCCAGCGTCCTCCCGGGGGTCACAGATACGCAGTATTTT	CASVLPGVTDTQYF
TRBJ1-5	.	TRBV19	.	TGTGCCAGTAGTCCGGGTAACAGCAATCAGCCCCAGCATTTT	CASSPGNSNQPQHF
TRBJ1-1	few	TRBV30	.	TGTGCCTGGAGTGCGAAGGGGCTCACTGAAGCTTTCTTT	CAWSAKGLTEAFF
TRBJ2-7	.	TRBV4-1	.	TGCGCCAGCAGCCCCCAGGGGTACGAGCAGTACTTC	CASSPQGYEQYF
TRBJ2-7	.	TRBV18	.	TGTGCCAGCTCCCCTGAGATGTTGAGCTCCTACGAGCAGTACTTC	CASSPEMLSSYEQYF
TRBJ2-1	.	TRBV11-2	TRBD1	TGTGCCAGCGGGCCTTCGACAGGGGCGGTCGGTGAGCAGTTCTTC	CASGPSTGAVGEQFF
TRBJ1-3	.	TRBV28	TRBD1	TGTGCCAGCAGTCCTGGACAGGTCTCTGGAAACACCATATATTTT	CASSPGQVSGNTIYF
TRBJ1-2	.	TRBV18	.	TGTGCCAGCTCACAGGGGATAGCTAACTATGGCTACACCTTC	CASSQGIANYGYTF
TRBJ1-5	few	TRBV7-9	.	TGTGCCAGCAGCTTAGGAGGACTGGGCCGCAATCAGCCCCAGCATTTT	CASSLGGLGRNQPQHF
TRBJ2-5	.	TRBV28	.	TGTGCCAGCAGTGCGCGCATCAGGGCCGGACAAGAGACCCAGTACTTC	CASSARIRAGQETQYF
TRBJ2-7	few	TRBV4-1	TRBD1	TGCGCCAGCAGCCGGTTAGGGACAGGGGGCTACGAGCAGTACTTC	CASSRLGTGGYEQYF
TRBJ1-3	.	TRBV27	.	TGTGCCAGCAGTTCCCACTGGAACAGCGGCGGCTCTGGAAACACCATATATTTT	CASSSHWNSGGSGNTIYF
TRBJ2-6	.	TRBV5-1	TRBD2	TGCGCCAGCAGCTTGGTTCCATGGAGCGGGGGGAGCTCTGGGGCCAACGTCCTGACTTTC	CASSLVPWSGGSSGANVLTF
TRBJ2-1	.	TRBV5-1	.	TGCGCCAGCAGCTTGGTCAGCTCCTACAATGAGCAGTTCTTC	CASSLVSSYNEQFF
TRBJ2-5	.	TRBV5-4	TRBD1	TGTGCCAGCAGCCTCGGGACAGTCCAAGAGACCCAGTACTTC	CASSLGTVQETQYF
TRBJ1-4	.	TRBV2	.	TGTGCCAGCAGCGACTACAGGGAGACTAATGAAAAACTGTTTTTT	CASSDYRETNEKLFF
TRBJ1-5	few	TRBV6-5	.	TGTGCCAGCAGTTACGGAGGCAATCAGCCCCAGCATTTT	CASSYGGNQPQHF
TRBJ2-2	few	TRBV7-9	.	TGTGCCAGCAGCCGACTTACAGGGTACACCGGGGAGCTGTTTTTT	CASSRLTGYTGELFF
TRBJ1-2	.	TRBV15	.	TGTGCCACCAGAGAGCAGGGGTCCGGCTATGGCTACACCTTC	CATREQGSGYGYTF
TRBJ2-1	.	TRBV7-8	.	TGTGCCAGCAGCTTATCCGTGGGCGTGGGTTACAATGAGCAGTTCTTC	CASSLSVGVGYNEQFF